The clone carrying this T cell receptor (beta chain) is a singleton in its sample. Its antigen is unidentified. Exclusion of a patient followed from autoimmune disease history or systemic immunosuppression. With 1 base removed from V and 8 bases from J, the gap between germline ends came to 9 bases. The germline V gene has CDR1 MNHNS and CDR2 SASEGT. The CDR3 spans 13 residues. This specimen comes from a study of OX40 agonist ivuxolimab in advanced cancers. General study points: Blood T cells, both CD4+ and CD8+, expanded clonally by week 6 at 0.1 to 3.0 mg/kg. The antigens recognized by the expanded peripheral T cells, that is their antigen specificity, were not determined.

Sequencing was performed with immunoSEQ multiplex PCR; in TCRdb, only in-frame clones are kept and a portion is missing. The sample yields 8,500 to 13,000 clones, approximately 85% seen once. This rearrangement joins TRBV6-1 to TRBJ2-1; unclear D gene. Sequenced here: CD4+ or CD8+ T cells sorted from blood, sampled in a trial of the OX40 agonist ivuxolimab. This TCR was recovered from an adult with an advanced solid tumor such as melanoma, head and neck, liver or kidney cancer. The CDR3 DNA reads TGTGCCAGCAGTGAAGTTAGTGGAGATGAGCAGTTCTTC. As protein: CASSEVSGDEQFF.